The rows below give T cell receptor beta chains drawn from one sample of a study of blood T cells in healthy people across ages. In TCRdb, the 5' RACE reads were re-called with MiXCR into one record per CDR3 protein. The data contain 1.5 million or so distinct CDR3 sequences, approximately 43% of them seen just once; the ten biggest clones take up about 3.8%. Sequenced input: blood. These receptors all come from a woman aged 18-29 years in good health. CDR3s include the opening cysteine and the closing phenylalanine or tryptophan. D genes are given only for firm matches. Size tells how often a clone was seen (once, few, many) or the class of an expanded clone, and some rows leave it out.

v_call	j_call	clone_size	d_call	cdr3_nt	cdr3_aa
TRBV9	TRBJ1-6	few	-	TGTGCCAGCAGCGGGAGTCAGTCCTCTGACTCCTATAATTCACCCCTCCACTTT	CASSGSQSSDSYNSPLHF
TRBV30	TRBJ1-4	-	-	TGTGCCGCCCCGAGGGGCATTAATGAAAAACTGTTTTTT	CAAPRGINEKLFF
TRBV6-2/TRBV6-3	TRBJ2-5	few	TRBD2	TGTGCCAGCAGTTACTCTAGCGGGGGGTCGGAGACCCAGTACTTC	CASSYSSGGSETQYF
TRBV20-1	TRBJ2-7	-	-	TGCAGTGCCCTACCTCCTCTAGCCCCCGCGGGCGAGCAGTACTTC	CSALPPLAPAGEQYF
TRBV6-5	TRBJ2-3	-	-	TGTGCCAGCAGCCTCCTGTCTAGTACAGATACGCAGTATTTT	CASSLLSSTDTQYF
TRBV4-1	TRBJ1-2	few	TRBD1	TGCGCCAGCAGCCAAGGGGTAGACAGGGTCGATGGCTACACCTTC	CASSQGVDRVDGYTF
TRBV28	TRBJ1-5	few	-	TGTGCCAGCTTCCCGGGGGGGCTGAGCAATCAGCCCCAGCATTTT	CASFPGGLSNQPQHF
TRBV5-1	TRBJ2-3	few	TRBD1	TGCGCCAGCAGCTTGTGGGGACAGGGGAATACGCAGTATTTT	CASSLWGQGNTQYF
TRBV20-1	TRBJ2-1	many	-	TGCAGTGCTAGAGCCTTCTCCTACAATGAGCAGTTCTTC	CSARAFSYNEQFF
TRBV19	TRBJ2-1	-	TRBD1	TGTGCCAGTAGTATCCGGGACAGCTACAATGAGCAGTTCTTC	CASSIRDSYNEQFF
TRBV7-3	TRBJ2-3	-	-	TGTGCCAGCAGCTTAAGTACGGGACGCACAGATACGCAGTATTTT	CASSLSTGRTDTQYF
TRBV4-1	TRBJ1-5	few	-	TGCGCCAGCAGCCAAGGCGGGGCGAGCAATCAGCCCCAGCATTTT	CASSQGGASNQPQHF
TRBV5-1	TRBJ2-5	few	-	TGCGCCAGCAGCCTATTGACAGGAAAAGAGACCCAGTACTTC	CASSLLTGKETQYF
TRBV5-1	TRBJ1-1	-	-	TGCGCCAGCAGCGGATCCTGGGACACTGAAGCTTTCTTT	CASSGSWDTEAFF
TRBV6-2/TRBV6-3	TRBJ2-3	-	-	TGTGCCAGCAGTTCTACCCATACGCAGTATTTT	CASSSTHTQYF
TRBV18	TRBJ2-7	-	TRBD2	TGTGCCAGCTCATCGACTAGCGGGGGAGTCTCCTACAATGAGCAGTACTTC	CASSSTSGGVSYNEQYF
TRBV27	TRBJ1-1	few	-	TGTGCCAGCAGTTTAGGGGTGGGCCACACTGAAGCTTTCTTT	CASSLGVGHTEAFF
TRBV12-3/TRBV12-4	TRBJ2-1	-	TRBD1	TGTGCCAGCAGAAACCGAGGGGGGACAGGGGGCTATGAGCAGTTCTTC	CASRNRGGTGGYEQFF
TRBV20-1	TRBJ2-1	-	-	TGCAGTGCTAGGCGGGACGACCCACGATGCGCGCAGTTCTTC	CSARRDDPRCAQFF
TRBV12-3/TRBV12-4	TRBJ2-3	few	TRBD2	TGTGCCAGCAGTTATAGCGGGAGTCGGACAGATACGCAGTATTTT	CASSYSGSRTDTQYF